Presented here are 16 T cell receptor beta chains from one specimen sequenced in a study of T cell responses to AZD1222 COVID-19 vaccine. Using immunoSEQ multiplex PCR, the repertoire was profiled, and TCRdb retains in-frame clones only, with some absent. The sample contains under 150,000 clones, approximately 88% of which appear only once. Material: peripheral blood, obtained on day 0 of AZD1222 vaccination. All receptors derive from an adult in good health.

The chain recombines TRBV5-8 with TRBJ1-3; tentative D call: TRBD1 (5 bases). Germline V CDR1 and CDR2: SGHTS, YDEGEE. CDR3 size: 14 residues. V was cut by 7 bases and J by 2 bases, with 13 bases left in between. CDR3 bases: TGTGCCAGCCGGTGGGACGGCACTGGAAACACCATATATTTT. Protein product: CASRWDGTGNTIYF.

The genes are TRBV11-2 and TRBJ1-6; the D is unclear. Germline CDR1 is SGHAT and CDR2 is FQNNGV. The V gene lost 1 base and the J gene lost 9 bases, with 4 bases spanning the gap. CDR3 length: 12 amino acids. The DNA for the CDR3 is TGTGCCAGCAGCTTAGTTCTTTCACCCCTCCACTTT. Residues: CASSLVLSPLHF.

This clone was recorded once. The chain links TRBV7-2 to TRBJ1-2, with D hard to call. The germline V gene encodes CDR1 SGHTA and CDR2 FQGNSA. The V end was cut by 2 bases, the J end by 4 bases, with 11 bases between. The CDR3 runs 14 residues. This CDR3 is CASSLSGLSYGYTF. The CDR3 coding sequence is TGTGCCAGCAGCTTATCAGGACTCAGCTATGGCTACACCTTC.

This chain uses TRBV6-5 with TRBJ1-2; TRBD1 matches at 8 bases. This CDR3 region has 13 residues. The ends lost 6 bases at V and 8 bases at J; junction bases unmatched: 8. From germline, CDR1 is MNHEY and CDR2 SVGAGI. CDR3 bases: TGTGCCAGCAGGAGGGACAGGTCGAACGGCTACACCTTC. As protein: CASRRDRSNGYTF.

V usage is TRBV19 and J usage is TRBJ1-4; D is uncertain. Trimming removed 7 bases at V and 4 bases at J, with 19 bases between. CDR1 and CDR2 from the germline V gene are LNHDA and SQIVND (reference sequence). This CDR3 is built from 16 residues. The CDR3 sequence is CASMDLRAGYNEKLFF. The CDR3 DNA reads TGTGCCAGTATGGACCTAAGGGCGGGCTATAATGAAAAACTGTTTTTT.

The V call is TRBV7-2, the J call TRBJ1-3; 9 positions match TRBD1. Unmatched junction bases numbered 3, after V lost 5 bases and J lost 1 base. In germline, CDR1 is SGHTA, CDR2 FQGNSA. CDR3 length: 15 residues. CDR3 sequence (DNA): TGTGCCAGCAGCAATGGACAGGGGTCTGGAAACACCATATATTTT. This translates into CASSNGQGSGNTIYF.

J is TRBJ2-3 and V is TRBV3-1 (or the pseudogene TRBV3-2); no clear D. Germline V CDR1 and CDR2: LGHDT, YNNKEL (reference sequence). V gave up 3 bases and J gave up 2 bases, with 9 bases separating them. The CDR3 runs 14 residues. For the CDR3, the DNA is TGTGCCAGCAGCCAGGACGAGTACACAGATACGCAGTATTTT. Protein product: CASSQDEYTDTQYF.

The chain links TRBV25-1 to TRBJ1-4; TRBD1 is a possible D gene (6 bases). The CDR3 runs to 17 residues. Trimming took off 6 bases at V and 3 bases at J, with 20 bases between the two ends. The germline V gene has CDR1 MGHDK and CDR2 SYGVNS. CDR3: CASSPLRRTGPNEKLFF. Here the CDR3 DNA reads TGTGCCAGCAGCCCACTCCGAAGAACAGGGCCTAATGAAAAACTGTTTTTT.

This clone was seen a single time. This chain links TRBV19 with TRBJ1-1; possible D gene TRBD1, 6 bases. This CDR3 is 15 amino acids long. The ends were cut back, 7 bases at V and 1 base at J, with 16 bases in the middle. CDR1 is LNHDA, CDR2 SQIVND, per germline (reference sequence). The chain's CDR3 is CASIDFGGPNTEAFF. DNA of the CDR3: TGTGCCAGTATTGATTTTGGGGGGCCGAACACTGAAGCTTTCTTT.

V and J are TRBV6-5 and TRBJ1-6; 9 bases agree with TRBD1. The CDR3 covers 13 residues. Germline V gene sequence: CDR1 MNHEY, CDR2 SVGAGI. The V and J ends lost 10 bases and 7 bases, in that order; junction bases with no gene match: 5. The chain's CDR3 is CATLDRGNSPLHF. CDR3 coding DNA: TGTGCCACCTTGGACAGGGGAAATTCACCCCTCCACTTT.

This clone was observed a single time. V is TRBV6-2 or TRBV6-3 and J is TRBJ1-5; tentative D call: TRBD1 (5 bases). The CDR3 covers 15 residues. Looked up from germline, CDR1 is MNHEY and CDR2 is SVGEGT. V dropped 2 bases and J dropped 0 bases, with 8 bases sitting between them. The CDR3 protein is CASSYGGYSNQPQHF. In DNA form, the CDR3 reads TGTGCCAGCAGTTACGGGGGGTATAGCAATCAGCCCCAGCATTTT.

This clone was recorded a few times. The chain couples TRBV5-4 to TRBJ2-7, with unresolved D. V was clipped by 3 bases and J by 0 bases, with 10 bases between them. The CDR3 loop spans 14 amino acids. Germline CDR1 is SGHNT and CDR2 is YYREEE (reference sequence). The CDR3 DNA follows: TGTGCCAGCAGCTGGGCCTCGAGCTCCTACGAGCAGTACTTC. It encodes CASSWASSSYEQYF.

CDR3 in amino acids: CASSYTNRGGYTF. CDR3 sequence (DNA): TGTGCCAGCAGTTACACCAACAGGGGAGGCTACACCTTC. This chain links TRBV6-5 with TRBJ1-2, with 7 positions matching TRBD1. The V segment lost 2 bases and the J segment 8 bases; nucleotides outside the gene matches: 5. The CDR3 runs 13 residues. The germline gives CDR1 MNHEY, CDR2 SVGAGI.

The chain carries TRBV27 and TRBJ1-4; 8 positions match TRBD1. J was trimmed by 7 bases and V by 6 bases; bases with no gene match: 10. The CDR3 runs to 15 residues. Germline V gene sequence: CDR1 MNHEY, CDR2 SMNVEV (reference sequence). DNA for the CDR3: TGTGCCAGCAGCTTCGACAGGGGTTTTACTGAAAAACTGTTTTTT. Translated, it gives CASSFDRGFTEKLFF.

The chain links TRBV4-1 to TRBJ2-7; 7 nucleotides align to TRBD1. From germline, CDR1 is MGHRA and CDR2 YSYEKL. The V gene end was trimmed by 4 bases and the J gene end by 2 bases; junction bases not matched to a gene: 2. CDR3 length: 13 residues. CDR3 residues: CASSLDRPYEQYF. The DNA for the CDR3 is TGCGCCAGCAGCCTGGACAGGCCCTACGAGCAGTACTTC.

The rearrangement joins TRBV5-4 to TRBJ2-6; possibly TRBD1 or TRBD2 for D (5 bases each). With 4 bases removed from V and 3 bases from J, the gap between germline ends came to 14 bases. The V gene's germline CDR1 is SGHNT and CDR2 YYREEE (reference sequence). The CDR3 has 16 residues. CDR3: CASSPRGSGGANVLTF. In DNA form, the CDR3 reads TGTGCCAGCAGCCCTCGGGGCTCGGGTGGGGCCAACGTCCTGACTTTC.